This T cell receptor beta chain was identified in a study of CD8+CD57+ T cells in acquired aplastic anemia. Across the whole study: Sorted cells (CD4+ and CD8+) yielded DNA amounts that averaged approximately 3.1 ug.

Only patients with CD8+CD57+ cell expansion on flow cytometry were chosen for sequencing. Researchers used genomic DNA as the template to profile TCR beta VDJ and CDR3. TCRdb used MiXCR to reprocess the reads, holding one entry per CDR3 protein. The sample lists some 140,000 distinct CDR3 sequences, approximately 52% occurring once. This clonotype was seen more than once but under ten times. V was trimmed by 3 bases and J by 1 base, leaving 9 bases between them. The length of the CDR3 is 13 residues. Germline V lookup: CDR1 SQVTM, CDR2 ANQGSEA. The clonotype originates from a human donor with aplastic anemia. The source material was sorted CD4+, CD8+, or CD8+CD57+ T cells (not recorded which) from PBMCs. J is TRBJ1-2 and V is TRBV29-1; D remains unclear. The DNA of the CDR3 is TGCAGCGTTGACGGGCTAGGTAACTATGGCTACACCTTC. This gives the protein CSVDGLGNYGYTF.